This TCR beta chain was obtained from a study of response to subunit inactivated influenza vaccine. Overall study findings and caveats: Each seasonal influenza vaccination recruits few new T cells, the authors suggested.

TCRdb reanalysed the RT-PCR reads using MiXCR and keeps one entry per CDR3 protein. This sample has around 530,000 distinct CDR3 sequences, with approximately 15% found just once. Concerning this clonotype: The antigen is not known.

Trimming at V came to 2 bases and at J to 7 bases, leaving 12 bases not matched to a gene. This CDR3 comprises 15 residues. The germline gives CDR1 DFQATT, CDR2 SNEGSKA (reference sequence). This chain joins TRBV20-1 and TRBJ2-5, with TRBD1 matching over 8 bases. This receptor was identified in a man aged 50 to 69 who received an inactivated influenza vaccine. The specimen was CD4+ T cells sorted from PBMCs, collected less than 30 months after vaccination. CDR3 in DNA: TGCAGTGCTAGACCTACAGGGGGGATTAAGGTGACCCAGTACTTC. The encoded protein is CSARPTGGIKVTQYF.